This TCR beta chain was captured in a study of cytomegalovirus exposure and HLA in healthy donors. Study context: There were just under 400 genotyped donors. Of these, roughly 80% fell in the genetic ancestry cluster associated with self-reported Caucasian donors. Overall study findings and caveats: Within an earlier analysis, most TCR beta V segments proved productive either about 87% or about 30% of the time. What was likely a sequencing artifact was a cluster of highly shared sequence variants. As confirmed in vitro, three CMV-associated chains were specific for CMV antigens.

The CDR3 is made up of 14 amino acids. Trimming stripped 6 bases from V and 5 bases from J, with 16 bases between. Germline CDR1 reads WSHSY; CDR2 reads SAAADI. PCR amplification relied on 60 Vbeta primers (plus 13 Jbeta primers). Here immunoSEQ multiplex PCR was the method, and the copy in TCRdb shows in-frame clones only, minus some. The sample shows around 150,000 clones, about three quarters of them seen only once. Remarks on this clone: The antigen remains undetermined.

This receptor was taken from a man between 45 and 60 years old in good health and CMV-seropositive. The sequencing input was PBMCs. The chain combines TRBV10-2 with TRBJ1-1; D might be TRBD1 (5 bases). The CDR3 DNA reads as TGCGCCAGCAGCCCCGGGACCGGGAGAACTGAAGCTTTCTTT. It is translated as CASSPGTGRTEAFF.